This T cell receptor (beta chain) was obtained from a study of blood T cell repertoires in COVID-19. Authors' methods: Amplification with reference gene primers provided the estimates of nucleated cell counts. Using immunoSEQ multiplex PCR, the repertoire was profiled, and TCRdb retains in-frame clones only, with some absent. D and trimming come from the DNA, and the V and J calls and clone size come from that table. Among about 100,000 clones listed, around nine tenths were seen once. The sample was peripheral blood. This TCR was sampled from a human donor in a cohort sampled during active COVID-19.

CDR3 sequence (DNA): TGCGCCAGCAGCTTGGGGGACAGGGGCACTAATGAAAAACTGTTTTTT. Translated: CASSLGDRGTNEKLFF. The chain carries TRBV5-1 and TRBJ1-4; 10 bases fit TRBD1. With 0 bases clipped from V and 2 bases from J, the junction kept 1 base outside the gene matches. CDR1 SGHRS and CDR2 YFSETQ come from the germline V gene. This CDR3 contains 16 residues.